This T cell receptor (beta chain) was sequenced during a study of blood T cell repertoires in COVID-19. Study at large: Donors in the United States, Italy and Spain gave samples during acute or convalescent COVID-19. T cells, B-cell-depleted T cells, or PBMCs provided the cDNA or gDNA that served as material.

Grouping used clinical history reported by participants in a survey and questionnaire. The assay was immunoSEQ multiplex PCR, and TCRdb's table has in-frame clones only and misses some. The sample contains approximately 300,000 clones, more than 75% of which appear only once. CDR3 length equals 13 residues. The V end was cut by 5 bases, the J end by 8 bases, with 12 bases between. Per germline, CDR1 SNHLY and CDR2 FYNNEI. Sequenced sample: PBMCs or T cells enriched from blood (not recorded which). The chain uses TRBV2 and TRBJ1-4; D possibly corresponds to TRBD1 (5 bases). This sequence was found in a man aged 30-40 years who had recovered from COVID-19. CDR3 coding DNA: TGTGCCAGCAGTCCGACAGTGGGAGAAAAACTGTTTTTT. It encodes CASSPTVGEKLFF.